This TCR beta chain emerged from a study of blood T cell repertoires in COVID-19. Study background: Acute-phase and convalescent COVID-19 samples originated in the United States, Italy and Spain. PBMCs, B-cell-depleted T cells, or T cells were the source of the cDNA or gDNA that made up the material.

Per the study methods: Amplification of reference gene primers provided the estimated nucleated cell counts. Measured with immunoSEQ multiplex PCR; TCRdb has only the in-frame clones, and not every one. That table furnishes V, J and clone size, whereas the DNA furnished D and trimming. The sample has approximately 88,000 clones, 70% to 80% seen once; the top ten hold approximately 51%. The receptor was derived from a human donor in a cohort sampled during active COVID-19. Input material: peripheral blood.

In DNA form, the CDR3 reads TGTGCCACCAGCAGAGATAGGAACGCTAAGCGACAGCCCCAGCATTTT. As protein: CATSRDRNAKRQPQHF. The chain links TRBV15 to TRBJ1-5; the D is unclear. V lost 0 bases to trimming and J lost 7 bases, with 16 bases between them. Germline-derived CDR1 and CDR2 are LNHNV and YYDKDF (reference sequence). The CDR3 contains 16 residues.